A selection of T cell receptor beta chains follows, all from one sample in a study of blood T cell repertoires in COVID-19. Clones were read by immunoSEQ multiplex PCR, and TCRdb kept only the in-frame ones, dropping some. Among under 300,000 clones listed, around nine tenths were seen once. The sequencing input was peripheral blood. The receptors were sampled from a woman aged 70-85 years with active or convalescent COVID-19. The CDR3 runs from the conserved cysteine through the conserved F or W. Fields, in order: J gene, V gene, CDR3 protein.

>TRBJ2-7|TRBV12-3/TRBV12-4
CASSRTSHEQYF
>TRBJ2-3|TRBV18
CASSPRSEDTQYF
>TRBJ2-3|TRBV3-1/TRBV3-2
CASSQATGGSTDTQYF
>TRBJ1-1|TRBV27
CASSLRLFTEAFF
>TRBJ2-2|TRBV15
CATSRDLIFGGGTNTGELFF
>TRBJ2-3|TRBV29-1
CSVVTTDTQYF
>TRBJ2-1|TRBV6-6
CASSYPGTTSGNEQFF
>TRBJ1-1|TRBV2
CASSETQGAVNTEAFF
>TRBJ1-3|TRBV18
CASSLGQGGNTIYF
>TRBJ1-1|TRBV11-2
CASSLSRGTEAFF
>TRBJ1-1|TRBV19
CASSGQMNTEAFF
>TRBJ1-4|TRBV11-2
CASSVPQGLLFF
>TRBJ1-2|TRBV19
CASEQGAWGYTF
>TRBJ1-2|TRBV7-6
CASSLLRGGGYTF
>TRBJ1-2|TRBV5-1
CASSLGVYGYTF
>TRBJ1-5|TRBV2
CASTGQGTQPQHF
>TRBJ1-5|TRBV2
CASSRQGTLSNQPQHF
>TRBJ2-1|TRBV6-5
CASRPGTAYYNEQFF
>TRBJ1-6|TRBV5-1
CASSLGQGAGSSPLHF
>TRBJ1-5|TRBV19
CASSRDSTSNSNQPQHF
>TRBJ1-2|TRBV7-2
CASSLESRKEGGGYTF
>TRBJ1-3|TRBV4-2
CASSQAGWQSDSGNTIYF
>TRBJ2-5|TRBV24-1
CAARTQGYQETQYF
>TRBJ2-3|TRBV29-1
CSVGGTTTDTQYF
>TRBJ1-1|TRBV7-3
CASSLNRAEAFF
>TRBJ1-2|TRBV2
CASSDGQFGYTF
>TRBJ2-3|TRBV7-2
CASSLEPGQGANTQYF
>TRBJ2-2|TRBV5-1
CASSLDGTGRDTGELFF
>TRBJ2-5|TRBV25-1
CASSEDRTGQETQYF
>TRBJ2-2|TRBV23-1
CASTTGINTGELFF
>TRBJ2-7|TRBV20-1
CSARGWYEQYF